Here is one TCR beta chain with its context. Its antigen is not known. This specimen belongs to a study of T cell repertoires in cytomegalovirus infection. At the level of the study: CMV infection plus the matching HLA type was flagged by public TCR beta signatures.

In TCRdb, the reads were re-called with MiXCR into one record per CDR3 protein. The sample contains around 300,000 distinct CDR3 sequences, roughly 25% of which appear only once. This CDR3 is 11 amino acids long. V lost 7 bases and J lost 6; bases outside the gene matches: 1. CDR1 and CDR2 from the germline V gene are MNHNY and SVGAGI (reference sequence). The chain uses TRBV6-6 and TRBJ2-7; 9 bases line up with TRBD1. The sample here was cultured PBMCs, taken from culture after CMV antigen stimulation. The TCR sequence derives from a human donor in good health (CMV status not recorded). Some clones in this sample may be carry-over from other donors' samples. The CDR3 DNA sequence: TGTGCCAGCACGGACAGGGGCGAGCAGTACGTC. Protein sequence: CASTDRGEQYV.